This TCR beta chain was sequenced in a study of shared clonotypes between healthy human individuals. Whole-study findings and limits: For naive CD4 cells, approximately 4.7% of clonotypes were shared across a few donors. Depth was large, yet rarefaction showed that sorted-subset sequencing was incomplete.

Germline assignment: CDR1 LNHDA and CDR2 SQIVND (reference sequence). Trimming cost V 6 bases and J 6 bases; bases outside gene matches: 8. This CDR3 has 15 residues. Every contributor of samples was a Caucasian grown-up residing in Nashville, Tennessee. Turning to this clone: Its antigen is unknown.

The run depth of the assay was deep. Generated by immunoSEQ multiplex PCR, the TCRdb table keeps only in-frame clones and is missing some. The sample holds over a million clones, 60% to 80% seen once. The V gene is TRBV19, the J gene TRBJ2-1; TRBD2 aligns across 10 bases. The sample was memory CD4+ T cells sorted from blood. As for subset: CD45RA-negative fraction. The TCR originated in a man aged 18-30 years in good health. CDR3 nucleotides: TGTGCCAGTAGCGCTAGCGGGGGCACGGTCAATGAGCAGTTCTTC. Its protein product is CASSASGGTVNEQFF.